This TCR beta chain was sequenced for a study of T cells in Graves' hyperthyroidism and ophthalmopathy. Germline-derived CDR1 and CDR2 are KGHSH and LQKENI. The V end was cut by 2 bases, the J end by 3 bases, with 11 bases between. The CDR3 is made up of 14 amino acids. The TCR beta CDR3 regions underwent amplification using RNA transcripts as the source. First-round RT-PCR with HTBI primers amplified the TCR CDR3 region. From the multiplex PCR reads, TCRdb called clonotypes with MiXCR, one entry per CDR3 protein. Among some 270,000 distinct CDR3 sequences, more than 20% were seen once, and the ten largest hold roughly a third.

Source material: blood. The clonotype comes from a woman aged 35 to 49 with Graves' ophthalmopathy. The chain has TRBV18 and TRBJ2-7, with D maybe TRBD2 (5 bases). In DNA form, the CDR3 reads TGTGCCAGCTCACCAGCTACTAGGTACTACGAGCAGTACTTC. It yields the protein CASSPATRYYEQYF.